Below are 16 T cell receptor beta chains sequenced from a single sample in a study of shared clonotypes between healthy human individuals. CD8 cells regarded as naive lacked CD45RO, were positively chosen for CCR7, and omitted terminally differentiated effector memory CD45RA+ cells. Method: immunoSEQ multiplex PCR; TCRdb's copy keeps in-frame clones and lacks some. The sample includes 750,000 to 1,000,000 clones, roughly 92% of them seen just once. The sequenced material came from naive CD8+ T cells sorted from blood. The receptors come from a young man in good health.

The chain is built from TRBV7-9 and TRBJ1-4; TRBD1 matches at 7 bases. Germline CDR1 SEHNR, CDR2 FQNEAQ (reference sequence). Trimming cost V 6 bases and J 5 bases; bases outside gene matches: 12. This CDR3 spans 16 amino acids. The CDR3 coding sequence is TGTGCCAGCAGAGAATTGGGGGACAGCCGGAATGAAAAACTGTTTTTT. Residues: CASRELGDSRNEKLFF.

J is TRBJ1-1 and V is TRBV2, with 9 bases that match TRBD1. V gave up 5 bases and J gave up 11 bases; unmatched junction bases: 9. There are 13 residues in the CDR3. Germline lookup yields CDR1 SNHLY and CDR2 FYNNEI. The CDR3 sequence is CASSPGQGKRAFF. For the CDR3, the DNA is TGTGCCAGCAGTCCCGGACAGGGGAAACGCGCTTTCTTT.

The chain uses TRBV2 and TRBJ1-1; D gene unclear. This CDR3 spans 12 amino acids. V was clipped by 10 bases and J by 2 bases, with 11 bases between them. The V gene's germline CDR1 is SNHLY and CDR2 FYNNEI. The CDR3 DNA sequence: TGTGCCAACTACAGAGACAACACTGAAGCTTTCTTT. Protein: CANYRDNTEAFF.

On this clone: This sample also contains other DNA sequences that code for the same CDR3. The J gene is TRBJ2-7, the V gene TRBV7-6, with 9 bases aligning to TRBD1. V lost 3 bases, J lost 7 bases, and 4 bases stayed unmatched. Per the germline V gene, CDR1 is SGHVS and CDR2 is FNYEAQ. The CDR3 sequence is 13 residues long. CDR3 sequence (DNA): TGTGCCAGCAGCTTGGGACAGGGACGTGAGCAGTACTTC. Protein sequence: CASSLGQGREQYF.

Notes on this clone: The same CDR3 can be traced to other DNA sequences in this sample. CDR3 in amino acids: CASSEATSGGYEQYF. The CDR3 DNA sequence: TGTGCCAGCAGTGAAGCAACTAGCGGTGGGTACGAGCAGTACTTC. This chain links TRBV6-1 with TRBJ2-7; 8 positions match TRBD2. Germline CDR1 and CDR2: MNHNS and SASEGT. CDR3 length: 15 amino acids. Trimming took 0 bases from V and 4 from J; bases not matched to a gene: 5.

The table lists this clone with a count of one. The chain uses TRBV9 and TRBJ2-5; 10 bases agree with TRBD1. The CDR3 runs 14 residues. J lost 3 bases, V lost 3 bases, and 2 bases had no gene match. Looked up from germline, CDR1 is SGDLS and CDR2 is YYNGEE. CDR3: CASSGQGAKETQYF. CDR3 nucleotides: TGTGCCAGCAGCGGACAGGGGGCGAAAGAGACCCAGTACTTC.

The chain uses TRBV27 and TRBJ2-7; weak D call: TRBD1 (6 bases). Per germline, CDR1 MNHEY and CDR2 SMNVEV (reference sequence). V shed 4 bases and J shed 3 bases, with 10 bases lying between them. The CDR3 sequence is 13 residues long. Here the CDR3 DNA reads TGTGCCAGCAGTTCGGGACAAAACTACGAGCAGTACTTC. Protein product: CASSSGQNYEQYF.

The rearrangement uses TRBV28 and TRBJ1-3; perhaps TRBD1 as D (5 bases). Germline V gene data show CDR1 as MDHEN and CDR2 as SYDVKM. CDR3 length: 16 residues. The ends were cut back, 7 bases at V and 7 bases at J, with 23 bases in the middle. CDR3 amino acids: CASIARAGGLRNTIYF. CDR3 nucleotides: TGTGCCAGCATTGCCCGGGCCGGGGGGTTACGGAACACCATATATTTT.

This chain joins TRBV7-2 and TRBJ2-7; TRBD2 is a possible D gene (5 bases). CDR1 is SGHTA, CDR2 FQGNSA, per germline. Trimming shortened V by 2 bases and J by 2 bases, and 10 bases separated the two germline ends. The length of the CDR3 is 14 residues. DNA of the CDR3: TGTGCCAGCAGCTTATCCAGCGGAGCCTACGAGCAGTACTTC. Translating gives CASSLSSGAYEQYF.

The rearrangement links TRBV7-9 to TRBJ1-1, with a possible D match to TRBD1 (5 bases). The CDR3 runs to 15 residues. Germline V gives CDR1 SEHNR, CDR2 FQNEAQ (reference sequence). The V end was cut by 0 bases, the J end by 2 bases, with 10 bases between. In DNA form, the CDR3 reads TGTGCCAGCAGCTTAGCGCGGAGGGGAAACACTGAAGCTTTCTTT. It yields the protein CASSLARRGNTEAFF.

The CDR3 loop is CASRRPGLARYNEQFF. The CDR3 nucleotides are TGTGCCAGCAGACGTCCGGGACTTGCGCGCTACAATGAGCAGTTCTTC. The chain couples TRBV11-2 to TRBJ2-1; D is perhaps TRBD2 (6 bases). The CDR3 sequence is 16 residues long. V was pared by 6 bases and J by 3 bases, with 18 bases between. Germline V lookup: CDR1 SGHAT, CDR2 FQNNGV.

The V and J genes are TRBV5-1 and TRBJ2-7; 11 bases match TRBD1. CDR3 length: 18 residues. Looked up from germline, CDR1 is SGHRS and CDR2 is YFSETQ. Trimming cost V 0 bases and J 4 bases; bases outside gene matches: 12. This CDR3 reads CASSLASWRTGGFYEQYF. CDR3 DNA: TGCGCCAGCAGCTTGGCGAGCTGGAGGACAGGGGGCTTTTACGAGCAGTACTTC.

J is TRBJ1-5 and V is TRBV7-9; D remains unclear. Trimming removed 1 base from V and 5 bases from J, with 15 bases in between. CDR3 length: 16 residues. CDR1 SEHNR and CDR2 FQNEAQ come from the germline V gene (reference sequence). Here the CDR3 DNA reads TGTGCCAGCAGCTTAGGGACCTCTGGGGAGGATCAGCCCCAGCATTTT. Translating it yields CASSLGTSGEDQPQHF.

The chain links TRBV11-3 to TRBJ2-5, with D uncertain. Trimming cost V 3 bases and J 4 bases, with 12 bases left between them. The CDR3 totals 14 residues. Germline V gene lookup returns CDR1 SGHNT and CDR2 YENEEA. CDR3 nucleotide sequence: TGTGCCAGCAGCTTGGGTCAGGACCTAGAGACCCAGTACTTC. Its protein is CASSLGQDLETQYF.

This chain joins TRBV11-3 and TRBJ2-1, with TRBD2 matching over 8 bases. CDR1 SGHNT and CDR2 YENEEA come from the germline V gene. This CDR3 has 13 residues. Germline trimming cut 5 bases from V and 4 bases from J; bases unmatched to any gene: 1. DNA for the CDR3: TGTGCCAGCAGCGAGCGGGGGTACAATGAGCAGTTCTTC. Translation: CASSERGYNEQFF.

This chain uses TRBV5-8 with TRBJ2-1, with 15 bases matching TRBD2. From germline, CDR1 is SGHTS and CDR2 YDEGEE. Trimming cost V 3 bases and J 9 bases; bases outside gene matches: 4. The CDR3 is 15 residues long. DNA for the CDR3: TGTGCCAGCAGCTGGGGACTAGCGGGAGGCGGTGAGCAGTTCTTC. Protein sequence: CASSWGLAGGGEQFF. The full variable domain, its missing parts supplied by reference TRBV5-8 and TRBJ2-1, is EAGVTQSPTHLIKTRGQQATLRCSPISGHTSVYWYQQALGLGLQFLLWYDEGEERNRGNFPPRFSGRQFPNYSSELNVNALELEDSALYLCASSWGLAGGGEQFFGPGTRLTVL.